This T cell receptor beta chain was profiled in a study of shared clonotypes between healthy human individuals. Using ten immunoSEQ deep assay plates, investigators sequenced unsorted PBMC DNA. TCRdb's table, derived via immunoSEQ multiplex PCR, lists solely in-frame clones and lacks some. The sample has over 400,000 clones; roughly 80% are singletons. The sample holds one count of this clone. The donor population consisted of healthy HIV-negative adults with no recent acute infections or vaccinations. Extraction of genomic DNA in unsorted samples used approximately 96 million PBMCs. The sample consisted of PBMCs. The origin of this receptor is a woman in her 40s in good health. Some clones in this sample may be carry-over from other donors' samples.

As DNA, the CDR3 is TGTGCCAGCAGTTTCTCCAGCGGGAGTTCCTGGGAGACCCAGTACTTC. Translating it yields CASSFSSGSSWETQYF. J is TRBJ2-5 and V is TRBV6-5, with 8 bases matching TRBD2. CDR1 and CDR2 from the germline V gene are MNHEY and SVGAGI. This CDR3 has 16 amino acids. With V trimmed by 4 bases and J by 5 bases, 12 bases remained unmatched.